The clone carrying this T cell receptor beta chain was seen more than once but under ten times. Antigen unknown. The data were taken from a study of early T cells in non-severe SARS-CoV-2 infection. Overall study: Bulk RNA from unsorted whole blood was sequenced; chains were unpaired.

General observations from the study: Lookups in VDJdb leaned toward anti-spike CD8 responses and missed private and CD4 specificities.

The library protocol tagged individual cDNA molecules with unique molecular identifiers. TCRdb processed the 5' RACE reads anew with MiXCR; each CDR3 protein has one entry. This sample has roughly 43,000 distinct CDR3 sequences, with about 5.3% found just once. The V end lost 0 bases, the J end lost 5 bases, and 14 bases lay between the germline ends. The CDR3 contains 15 residues. Looked up from germline, CDR1 is MGHRA and CDR2 is YSYEKL. The chain has TRBV4-1 and TRBJ2-7; D tentatively reads TRBD1 or TRBD2 (5 bases each). This sequence originates from an adult who was a healthcare worker with PCR-confirmed SARS-CoV-2 infection or an uninfected control (not recorded which). The sample in question was whole blood, obtained at baseline. The CDR3 DNA is TGCGCCAGCAGCCAAGAGCGACGGGGCGTGGACGAGCAGTACTTC. Residues: CASSQERRGVDEQYF.